Listed below are T cell receptor beta chains from one sample, sequenced in a study of blood T cell repertoires in COVID-19. Measured with immunoSEQ multiplex PCR; TCRdb has only the in-frame clones, and not every one. The sample lists about 62,000 clones; roughly 88% were seen once. Specimen: peripheral blood. These receptors originate from a woman aged 55-70 years with acute or convalescent COVID-19. The CDR3 runs from the conserved cysteine through the conserved F or W. The D gene is left open where the match is weak. For some rows the clone size is stated as once, few or many, or as a class when expanded; others skip it.

v_call,clone_size,j_call,d_call,cdr3_nt,cdr3_aa
TRBV30,-,TRBJ2-1,TRBD2,TGTGCCTGGAGTCGGGCGGGAGGGAACAATGAGCAGTTCTTC,CAWSRAGGNNEQFF
TRBV19,few,TRBJ2-1,-,TGTGCCAGTAGTATAGTGCGCAATGAGCAGTTCTTC,CASSIVRNEQFF
TRBV27,few,TRBJ1-2,-,TGTGCCAGCAGCCTTTGTTGTGGCTACACCTTC,CASSLCCGYTF
TRBV9,-,TRBJ1-4,-,TGTGCCAGCAGCGTATCGGCCAGGGATGAAAAACTGTTTTTT,CASSVSARDEKLFF
TRBV12-3/TRBV12-4,-,TRBJ2-1,-,TGTGCCAGCAGTTTATTAGCCCATGAGCAGTTCTTC,CASSLLAHEQFF
TRBV6-2/TRBV6-3,-,TRBJ1-1,-,TGTGCCAGCAGTTACTCTTCGCTAGGGACTTTCACTGAAGCTTTCTTT,CASSYSSLGTFTEAFF
TRBV5-1,-,TRBJ1-1,-,TGCGCCAGCAGCTTGGAGCCGAACACTGAAGCTTTCTTT,CASSLEPNTEAFF
TRBV5-4,-,TRBJ2-1,-,TGTGCCAGCAGCTTGGAGAGAAACAATGAGCAGTTCTTC,CASSLERNNEQFF
TRBV7-8,once,TRBJ2-1,-,TGTGCCAGCAGCTTAAGTGGTAGCCCTTACAATGAGCAGTTCTTC,CASSLSGSPYNEQFF
TRBV28,once,TRBJ1-6,TRBD1,TGTGCCAGCAGCGACGTCGGAGGACAGGGAATCCACTTT,CASSDVGGQGIHF
TRBV6-1,-,TRBJ2-1,TRBD2,TGTGCCAGCAGTGATGTAGCGGGGGACTTTTTCAATGAGCAGTTCTTC,CASSDVAGDFFNEQFF
TRBV6-7,-,TRBJ1-5,-,TGTGCCAGCAGTTACGAACATGTTCAGCCCCAGCATTTT,CASSYEHVQPQHF
TRBV2,-,TRBJ2-3,-,TGTGCCAGCCGGCCCTTAGTACGGCGGGTACCCACAGATACGCAGTATTTT,CASRPLVRRVPTDTQYF
TRBV5-1,-,TRBJ1-2,TRBD1,TGCGCCAGCAGCTCAGGGGGGAATAACTATGGCTACACCTTC,CASSSGGNNYGYTF
TRBV19,-,TRBJ2-3,TRBD2,TGTGCCAGTAGTATAGGACTAGCGGGAGATACGCAGTATTTT,CASSIGLAGDTQYF
TRBV7-9,-,TRBJ2-1,-,TGTGCCAGCAGCTTATCAGGTGATGAGCAGTTCTTC,CASSLSGDEQFF
TRBV7-9,-,TRBJ2-5,-,TGTGCCAGCAGCTTAACGGGACTCTCAGAGACCCAGTACTTC,CASSLTGLSETQYF
TRBV5-1,-,TRBJ1-4,-,TGCGCCAGCAGCCCCAGTTTGGGGGGGGAAAAACTGTTTTTT,CASSPSLGGEKLFF
TRBV7-2,-,TRBJ2-5,TRBD1,TGTGCCAGCAGCTCAGGACAGGGCTCGGGGACCCAGTACTTC,CASSSGQGSGTQYF
TRBV9,-,TRBJ2-1,-,TGTGCCAGCAGCGTAGCTCTACTACGGGGATCCCCTGAGCAGTTCTTC,CASSVALLRGSPEQFF
TRBV4-1,once,TRBJ1-2,-,TGCGCCAGCAGCCAGGTCCTTGCGGATAACTATGGCTACACCTTC,CASSQVLADNYGYTF
TRBV27,-,TRBJ2-1,TRBD2,TGTGCCACCTACACCCTCCAGGGACGGGGGGGGACGTTCTTC,CATYTLQGRGGTFF
TRBV27,-,TRBJ2-3,-,TGTGCCAGCAGTTTCTGGGCACGCACAGATACGCAGTATTTT,CASSFWARTDTQYF
TRBV9,-,TRBJ1-2,TRBD1,TGTGCCAGCAGCGTAGCAGGGGGCGAAGGCTACACCTTC,CASSVAGGEGYTF
TRBV7-2,-,TRBJ1-6,TRBD1,TGTGCCAGCAGCCTACAGGGGGATAATTCACCCCTCCACTTT,CASSLQGDNSPLHF
TRBV9,-,TRBJ1-4,-,TGTGCCAGCAGCCTAGGAGACAGACCTAATGAAAAACTGTTTTTT,CASSLGDRPNEKLFF
TRBV6-5,-,TRBJ2-5,TRBD2,TGTGCCAGCACCCAAGCGGGGTTCCAAGAGACCCAGTACTTC,CASTQAGFQETQYF
TRBV6-5,once,TRBJ1-1,-,TGTGCCAGCAGTTTTGGGGGGGTCATGAACACTGAAGCTTTCTTT,CASSFGGVMNTEAFF
TRBV4-2,-,TRBJ2-5,TRBD2,TGTGCCAGCAGCCAAGGGACTAGCGGGAGGGAGACCCAGTACTTC,CASSQGTSGRETQYF
TRBV3-1/TRBV3-2,few,TRBJ1-5,-,TGTGCCAGCAGCCATAGGGGGAGCAATCAGCCCCAGCATTTT,CASSHRGSNQPQHF
TRBV7-8,-,TRBJ1-1,TRBD1,TGTGCCAGCAGCAACAGGGACAGCTTTGACACTGAAGCTTTCTTT,CASSNRDSFDTEAFF